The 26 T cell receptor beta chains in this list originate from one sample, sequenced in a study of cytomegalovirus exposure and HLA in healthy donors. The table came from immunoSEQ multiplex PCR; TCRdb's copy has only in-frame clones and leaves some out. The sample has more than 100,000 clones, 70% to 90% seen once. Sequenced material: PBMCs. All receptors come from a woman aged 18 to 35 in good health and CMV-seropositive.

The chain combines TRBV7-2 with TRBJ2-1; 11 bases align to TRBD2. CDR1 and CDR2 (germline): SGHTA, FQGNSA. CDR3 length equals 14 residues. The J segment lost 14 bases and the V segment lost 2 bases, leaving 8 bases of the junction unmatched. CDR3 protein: CASSLSLAGGHKFF. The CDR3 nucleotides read TGTGCCAGCAGCTTATCGCTAGCGGGGGGCCATAAGTTCTTC.

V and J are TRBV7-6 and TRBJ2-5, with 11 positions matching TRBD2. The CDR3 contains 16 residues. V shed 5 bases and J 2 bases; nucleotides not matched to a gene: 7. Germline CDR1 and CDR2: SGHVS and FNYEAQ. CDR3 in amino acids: CASSPRLAGSQETQYF. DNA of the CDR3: TGTGCCAGCAGCCCCCGACTAGCGGGATCACAAGAGACCCAGTACTTC.

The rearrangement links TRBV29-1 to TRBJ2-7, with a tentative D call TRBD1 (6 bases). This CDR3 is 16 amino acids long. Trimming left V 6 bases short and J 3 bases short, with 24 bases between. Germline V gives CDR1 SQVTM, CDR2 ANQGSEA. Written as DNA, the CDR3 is TGCAGCGTCACCCCGGGACAAACGAACGATAACTACGAGCAGTACTTC. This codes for CSVTPGQTNDNYEQYF.

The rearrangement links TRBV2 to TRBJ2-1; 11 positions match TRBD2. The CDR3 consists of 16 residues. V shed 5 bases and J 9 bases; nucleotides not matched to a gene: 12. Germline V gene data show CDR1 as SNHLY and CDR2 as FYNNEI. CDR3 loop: CASSPAILAGVAEQFF. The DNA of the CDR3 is TGTGCCAGCAGTCCCGCAATACTAGCGGGGGTGGCTGAGCAGTTCTTC.

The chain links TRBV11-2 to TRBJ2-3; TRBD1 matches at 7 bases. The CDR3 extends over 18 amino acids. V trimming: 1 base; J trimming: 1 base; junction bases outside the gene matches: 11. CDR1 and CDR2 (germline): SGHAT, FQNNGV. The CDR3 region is CASSLVATGTEGTDTQYF. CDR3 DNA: TGTGCCAGCAGCTTAGTCGCCACCGGGACAGAGGGCACAGATACGCAGTATTTT.

The CDR3, as DNA: TGTGCTAGTGGTTTCGGGACTAGAACAGATACGCAGTATTTT. This codes for CASGFGTRTDTQYF. V is TRBV12-5 and J is TRBJ2-3; 8 bases line up with TRBD2. The V and J ends lost 3 bases and 3 bases, in that order; junction bases with no gene match: 2. The CDR3 is 14 residues long. Germline assignment: CDR1 LGHNT and CDR2 FRNRAP. The full variable domain, with the rest looked up from reference TRBV12-5 and TRBJ2-3, is DARVTQTPRHKVTEMGQEVTMRCQPILGHNTVFWYRQTMMQGLELLAYFRNRAPLDDSGMPKDRFSAEMPDATLATLKIQPSEPRDSAVYFCASGFGTRTDTQYFGPGTRLTVL.

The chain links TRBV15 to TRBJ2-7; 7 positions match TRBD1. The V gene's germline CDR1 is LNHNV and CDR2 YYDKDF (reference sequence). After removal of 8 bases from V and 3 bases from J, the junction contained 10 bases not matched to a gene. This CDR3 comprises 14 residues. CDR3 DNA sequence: TGTGCCACCGGGGACAGCCGAGGCCGCTACGAGCAGTACTTC. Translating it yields CATGDSRGRYEQYF.

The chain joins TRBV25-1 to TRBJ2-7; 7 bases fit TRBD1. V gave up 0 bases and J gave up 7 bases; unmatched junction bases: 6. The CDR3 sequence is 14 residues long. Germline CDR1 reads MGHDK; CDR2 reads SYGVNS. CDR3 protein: CASSEYYDRAEQYF. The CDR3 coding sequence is TGTGCCAGCAGTGAATACTACGACAGGGCTGAGCAGTACTTC.

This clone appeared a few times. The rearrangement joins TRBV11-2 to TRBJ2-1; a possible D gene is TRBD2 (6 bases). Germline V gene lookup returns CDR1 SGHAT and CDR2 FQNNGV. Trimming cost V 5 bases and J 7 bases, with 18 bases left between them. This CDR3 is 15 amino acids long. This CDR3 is CASSLLQWGVNEQFF. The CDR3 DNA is TGTGCCAGCAGCCTCCTACAGTGGGGGGTTAATGAGCAGTTCTTC.

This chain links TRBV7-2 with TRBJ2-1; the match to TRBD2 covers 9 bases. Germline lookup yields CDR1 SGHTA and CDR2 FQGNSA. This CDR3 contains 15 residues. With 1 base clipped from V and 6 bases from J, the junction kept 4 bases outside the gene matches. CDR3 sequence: CASSLVQGLANEQFF. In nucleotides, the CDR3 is TGTGCCAGCAGCTTAGTGCAGGGACTAGCCAATGAGCAGTTCTTC.

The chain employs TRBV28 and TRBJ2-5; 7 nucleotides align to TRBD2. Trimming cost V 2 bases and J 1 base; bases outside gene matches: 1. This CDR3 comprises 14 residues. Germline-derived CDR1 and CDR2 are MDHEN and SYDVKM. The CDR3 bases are TGTGCCAGCAGTTTAGGGGGGGGCCAAGAGACCCAGTACTTC. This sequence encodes CASSLGGGQETQYF.

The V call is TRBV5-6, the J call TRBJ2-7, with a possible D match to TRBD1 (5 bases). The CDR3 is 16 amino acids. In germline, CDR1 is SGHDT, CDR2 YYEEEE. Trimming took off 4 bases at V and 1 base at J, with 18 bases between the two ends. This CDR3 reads CASSHDPGRWSYEQYF. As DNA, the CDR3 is TGTGCCAGCAGCCACGACCCAGGGCGGTGGTCCTACGAGCAGTACTTC.

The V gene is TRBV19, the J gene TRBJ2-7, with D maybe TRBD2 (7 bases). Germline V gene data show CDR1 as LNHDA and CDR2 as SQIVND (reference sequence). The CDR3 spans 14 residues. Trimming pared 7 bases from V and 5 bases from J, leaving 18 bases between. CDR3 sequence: CASTPRGARNEQYF. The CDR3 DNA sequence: TGTGCCAGTACCCCCCGGGGGGCGAGGAACGAGCAGTACTTC.

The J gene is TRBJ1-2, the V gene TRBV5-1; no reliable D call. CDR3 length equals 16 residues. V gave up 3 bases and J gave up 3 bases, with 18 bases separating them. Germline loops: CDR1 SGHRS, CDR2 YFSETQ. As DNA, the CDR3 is TGCGCCAGCAGCTCGAACTACGGACGGGAGGACTATGGCTACACCTTC. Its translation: CASSSNYGREDYGYTF.

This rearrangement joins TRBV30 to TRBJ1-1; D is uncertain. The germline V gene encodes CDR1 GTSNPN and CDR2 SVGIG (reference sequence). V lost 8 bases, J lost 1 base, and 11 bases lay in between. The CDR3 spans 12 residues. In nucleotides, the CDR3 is TGTGCCGGAGAAGATCAGAACACTGAAGCTTTCTTT. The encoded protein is CAGEDQNTEAFF.

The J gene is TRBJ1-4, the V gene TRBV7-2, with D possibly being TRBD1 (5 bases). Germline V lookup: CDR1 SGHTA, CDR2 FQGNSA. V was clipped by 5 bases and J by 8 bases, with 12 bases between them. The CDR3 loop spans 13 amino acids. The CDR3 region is CASSPRRGEKLFF. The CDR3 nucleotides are TGTGCCAGCAGCCCCCGTCGGGGGGAAAAACTGTTTTTT.

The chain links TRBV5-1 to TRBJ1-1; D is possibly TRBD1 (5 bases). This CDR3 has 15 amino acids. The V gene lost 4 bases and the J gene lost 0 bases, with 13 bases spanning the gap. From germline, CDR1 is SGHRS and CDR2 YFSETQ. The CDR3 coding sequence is TGCGCCAGCAGCGCGAGGACGGACATGAACACTGAAGCTTTCTTT. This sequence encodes CASSARTDMNTEAFF.

Written as DNA, the CDR3 is TGTGCCAGCAGTTACTCCCCAGGGGTCCCCTACGAGCAGTACTTC. Encoded protein: CASSYSPGVPYEQYF. The rearrangement joins TRBV6-5 to TRBJ2-7; TRBD1 is a possible D gene (6 bases). The germline V gene has CDR1 MNHEY and CDR2 SVGAGI. Trimming took 0 bases from V and 2 from J, leaving 11 bases between them. The CDR3 sequence is 15 residues long.

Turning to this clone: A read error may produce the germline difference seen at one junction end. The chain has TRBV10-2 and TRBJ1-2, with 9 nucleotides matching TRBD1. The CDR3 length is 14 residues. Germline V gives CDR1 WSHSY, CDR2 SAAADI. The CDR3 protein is CASSESPGQGIPVF. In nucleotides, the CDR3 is TGCGCCAGCAGTGAGTCACCGGGACAGGGAATTCCCGTCTTC.

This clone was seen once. CDR3 in amino acids: CASSFLAENYGYTF. In nucleotides, the CDR3 is TGTGCCAGCAGCTTCTTGGCAGAAAACTATGGCTACACCTTC. The chain employs TRBV5-5 and TRBJ1-2; no firm D call. The CDR3 covers 14 residues. Germline V gives CDR1 SGHKS, CDR2 YYEKEE (reference sequence). Trimming stripped 2 bases from V and 2 bases from J, with 10 bases between.

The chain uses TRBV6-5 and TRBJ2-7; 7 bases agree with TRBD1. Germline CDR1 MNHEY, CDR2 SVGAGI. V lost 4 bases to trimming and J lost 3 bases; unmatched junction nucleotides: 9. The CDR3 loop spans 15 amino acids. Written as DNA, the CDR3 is TGTGCCAGCAGTTCCCTAATGGGACAGAACTACGAGCAGTACTTC. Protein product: CASSSLMGQNYEQYF.

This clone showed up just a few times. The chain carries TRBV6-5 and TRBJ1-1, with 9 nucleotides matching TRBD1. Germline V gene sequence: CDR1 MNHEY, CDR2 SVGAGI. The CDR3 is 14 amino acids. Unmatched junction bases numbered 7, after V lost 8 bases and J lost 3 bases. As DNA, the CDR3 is TGTGCCAGCTTCGGGACAGGGACGTACACTGAAGCTTTCTTT. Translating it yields CASFGTGTYTEAFF.

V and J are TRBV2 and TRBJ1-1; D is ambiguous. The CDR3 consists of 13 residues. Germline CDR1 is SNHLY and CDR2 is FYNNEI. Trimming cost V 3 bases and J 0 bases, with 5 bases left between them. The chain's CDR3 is CASSDNVNTEAFF. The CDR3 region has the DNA TGTGCCAGCAGTGACAATGTGAACACTGAAGCTTTCTTT.

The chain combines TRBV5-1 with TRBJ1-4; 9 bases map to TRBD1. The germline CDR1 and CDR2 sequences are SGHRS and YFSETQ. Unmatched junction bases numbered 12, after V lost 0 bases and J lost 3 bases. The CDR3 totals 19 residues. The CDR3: CASSLGLTQGAQANEKLFF. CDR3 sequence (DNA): TGCGCCAGCAGCTTGGGTCTTACACAGGGGGCCCAGGCTAATGAAAAACTGTTTTTT.

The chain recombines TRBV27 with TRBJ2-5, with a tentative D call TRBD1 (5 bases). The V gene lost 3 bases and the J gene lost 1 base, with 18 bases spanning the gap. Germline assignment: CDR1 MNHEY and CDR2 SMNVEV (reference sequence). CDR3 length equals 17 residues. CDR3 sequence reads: CASSFTPGRVTQETQYF. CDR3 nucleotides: TGTGCCAGCAGTTTTACCCCGGGCAGGGTGACCCAAGAGACCCAGTACTTC.

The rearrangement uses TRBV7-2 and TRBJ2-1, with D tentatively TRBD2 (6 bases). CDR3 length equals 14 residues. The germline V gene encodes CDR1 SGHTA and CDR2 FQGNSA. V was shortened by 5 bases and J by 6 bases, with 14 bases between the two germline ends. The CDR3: CASSVTGLFNEQFF. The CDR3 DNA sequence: TGTGCCAGCAGCGTGACGGGACTCTTCAATGAGCAGTTCTTC.